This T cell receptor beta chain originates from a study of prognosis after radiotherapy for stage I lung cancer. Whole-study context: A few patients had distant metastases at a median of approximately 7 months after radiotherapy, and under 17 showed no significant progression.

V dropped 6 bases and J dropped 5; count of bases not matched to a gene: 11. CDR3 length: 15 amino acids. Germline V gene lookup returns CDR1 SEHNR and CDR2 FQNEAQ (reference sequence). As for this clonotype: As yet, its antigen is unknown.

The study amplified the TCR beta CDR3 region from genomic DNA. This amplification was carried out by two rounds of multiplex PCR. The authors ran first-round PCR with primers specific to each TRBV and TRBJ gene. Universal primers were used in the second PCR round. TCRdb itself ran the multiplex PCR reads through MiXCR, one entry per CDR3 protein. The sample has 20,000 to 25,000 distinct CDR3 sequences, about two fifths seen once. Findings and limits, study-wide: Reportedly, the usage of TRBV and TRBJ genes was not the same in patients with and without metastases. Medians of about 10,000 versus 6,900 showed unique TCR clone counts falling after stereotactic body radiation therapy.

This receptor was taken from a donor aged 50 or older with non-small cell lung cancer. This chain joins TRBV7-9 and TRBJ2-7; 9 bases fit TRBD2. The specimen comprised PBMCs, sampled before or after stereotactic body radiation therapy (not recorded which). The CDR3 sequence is CASRPKAGGPNEQYF. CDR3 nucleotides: TGTGCCAGCAGGCCTAAGGCGGGAGGGCCCAACGAGCAGTACTTC.